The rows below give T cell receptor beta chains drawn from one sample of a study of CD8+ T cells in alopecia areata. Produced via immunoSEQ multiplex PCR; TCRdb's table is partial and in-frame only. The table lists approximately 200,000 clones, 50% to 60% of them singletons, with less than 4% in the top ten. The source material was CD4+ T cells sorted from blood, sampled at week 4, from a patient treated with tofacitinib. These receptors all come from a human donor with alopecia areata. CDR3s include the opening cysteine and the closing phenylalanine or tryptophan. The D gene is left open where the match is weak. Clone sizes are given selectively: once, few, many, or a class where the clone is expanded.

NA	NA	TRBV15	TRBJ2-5	CATSRDSETQYF	TGTGCCACCAGCAGAGATTCTGAGACCCAGTACTTC
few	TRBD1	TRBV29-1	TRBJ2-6	CSVGQGSGANVLTF	TGCAGCGTAGGACAGGGCTCTGGGGCCAACGTCCTGACTTTC
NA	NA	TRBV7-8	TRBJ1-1	CASSLSSGGRNTEAFF	TGTGCCAGCAGCTTATCTTCGGGGGGAAGGAACACTGAAGCTTTCTTT
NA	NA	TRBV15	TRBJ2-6	CATSRGRAGANVLTF	TGTGCCACCAGCAGGGGCAGGGCTGGGGCCAACGTCCTGACTTTC
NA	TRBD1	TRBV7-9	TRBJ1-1	CASSTRQGFGSFF	TGTGCCAGCAGCACTCGACAGGGGTTCGGGTCTTTCTTT
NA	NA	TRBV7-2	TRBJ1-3	CASTSRGFSGNTIYF	TGTGCCAGCACCTCGAGGGGGTTCTCTGGAAACACCATATATTTT
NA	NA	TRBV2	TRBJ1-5	CASTGLGTRPQHF	TGTGCCAGCACAGGGTTGGGCACGAGGCCCCAGCATTTT
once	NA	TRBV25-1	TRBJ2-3	CASSYGITDTQYF	TGTGCCAGCAGTTATGGAATCACAGATACGCAGTATTTT
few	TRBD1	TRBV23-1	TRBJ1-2	CASTQTSRTGNYGYTF	TGCGCCAGCACTCAAACCTCCCGGACAGGGAACTATGGCTACACCTTC
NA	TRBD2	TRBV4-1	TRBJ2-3	CASSQVPVGTSGGARDTQYF	TGCGCCAGCAGCCAAGTCCCTGTGGGGACTAGCGGGGGGGCGAGAGATACGCAGTATTTT